The present T cell receptor beta chain was sequenced within a study of T-cell memory formation after mild COVID-19. Study-level background: TCR clusters were mostly confined to one donor each. General study findings and limits: Detection of some responders pre-infection suggested pre-existing cross-reactive memory T cells participated. Clones contracting across day 15 to 85 had a balanced CD4/CD8 profile; later expanding clones leaned CD4+.

CDR3 size: 13 residues. Germline V gives CDR1 ENHRY, CDR2 SYGVKD. V lost 6 bases and J lost 2, with 10 bases in between. 5'RACE primed at constant segments yielded TCR alpha and TCR beta cDNA libraries bearing sample barcodes and UMIs. Using its own MiXCR run on the 5' RACE reads, TCRdb lists one record per CDR3 protein. This sample has under 550,000 distinct CDR3 sequences, with more than 15% found just once. Concerning this clonotype itself: Its antigen is still unknown.

Specimen: PBMCs or a T cell subset sorted from them (not recorded which). This clonotype originated in a man aged 18 to 30 who had mild COVID-19 (a few samples of this study predate the infection). Cell type and time point are not known. The chain has TRBV10-3 and TRBJ2-5; no definite D call. The CDR3, as DNA: TGTGCCATCAGCGCGACACATCAAGAGACCCAGTACTTC. Its translation is CAISATHQETQYF.